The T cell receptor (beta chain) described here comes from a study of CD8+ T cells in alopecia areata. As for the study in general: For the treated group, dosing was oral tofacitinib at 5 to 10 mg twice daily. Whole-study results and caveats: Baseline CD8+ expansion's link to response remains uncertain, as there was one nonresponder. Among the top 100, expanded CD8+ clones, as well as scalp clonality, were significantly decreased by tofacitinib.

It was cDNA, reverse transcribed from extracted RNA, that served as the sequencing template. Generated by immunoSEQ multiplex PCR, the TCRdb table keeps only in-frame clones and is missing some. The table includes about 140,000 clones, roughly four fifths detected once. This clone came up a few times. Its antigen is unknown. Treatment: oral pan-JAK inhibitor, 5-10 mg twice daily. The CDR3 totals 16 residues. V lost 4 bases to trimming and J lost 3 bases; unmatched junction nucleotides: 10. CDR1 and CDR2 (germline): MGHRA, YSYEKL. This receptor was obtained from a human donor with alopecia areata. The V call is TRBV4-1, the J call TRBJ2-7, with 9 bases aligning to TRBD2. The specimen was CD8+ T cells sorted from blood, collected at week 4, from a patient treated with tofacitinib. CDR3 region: CASSPGGGGGVYEQYF. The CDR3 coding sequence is TGCGCCAGCAGCCCCGGAGGGGGCGGGGGGGTCTACGAGCAGTACTTC.